The 28 T cell receptor beta chains listed next were all sequenced from one sample in a study of cytomegalovirus exposure and HLA in healthy donors. 60 Vbeta and 13 Jbeta primers were used in PCR. TCRdb's copy holds only in-frame clones and misses some; the assay was immunoSEQ multiplex PCR. This specimen shows around 200,000 clones; the ten leading clones hold about 0.8%. Source material: PBMCs. The receptor source for this set is a woman aged 18-30 years in good health and CMV-seropositive.

In DNA form, the CDR3 reads TGTGCCTGGAAAACAGGGAGCTCCTATAATTCACCCCTCCACTTT. It specifies CAWKTGSSYNSPLHF. The chain links TRBV30 to TRBJ1-6, with D perhaps TRBD1 (6 bases). With 4 bases removed from V and 0 bases from J, the gap between germline ends came to 10 bases. CDR3 length: 15 amino acids. Germline V gene data show CDR1 as GTSNPN and CDR2 as SVGIG (reference sequence).

This rearrangement joins TRBV29-1 to TRBJ1-1, with D perhaps TRBD1 (6 bases). The CDR3 runs 13 residues. Germline lookup yields CDR1 SQVTM and CDR2 ANQGSEA. Trimming stripped 7 bases from V and 1 base from J, with 13 bases between. The CDR3 region has the DNA TGCAGCGCTTCGACAGGCACGAACACTGAAGCTTTCTTT. As protein: CSASTGTNTEAFF.

The gene calls are TRBV5-1 and TRBJ2-3; TRBD1 aligns across 9 bases. CDR3 length equals 15 residues. Germline lookup yields CDR1 SGHRS and CDR2 YFSETQ. V lost 0 bases and J lost 5; bases outside the gene matches: 4. The CDR3 loop reads CASSLEQGAGDTQYF. CDR3 sequence (DNA): TGCGCCAGCAGCTTGGAACAGGGGGCAGGAGATACGCAGTATTTT.

The chain employs TRBV5-1 and TRBJ2-3, with 8 bases fitting TRBD2. V lost 4 bases to trimming and J lost 6 bases; unmatched junction nucleotides: 10. Germline CDR1 is SGHRS and CDR2 is YFSETQ. The CDR3 is 15 amino acids. The CDR3 spells CASSRLATPGDTQYF. For the CDR3, the DNA is TGCGCCAGCAGCCGACTAGCGACGCCAGGGGATACGCAGTATTTT.

The chain recombines TRBV7-2 with TRBJ1-1; D possibly corresponds to TRBD1 (6 bases). The CDR3 runs to 14 residues. CDR1 SGHTA and CDR2 FQGNSA come from the germline V gene. Trimming cost V 6 bases and J 1 base, with 12 bases left between them. CDR3 DNA: TGTGCCAGCAGTTCCCAGGGGCAGAACACTGAAGCTTTCTTT. It codes for CASSSQGQNTEAFF.

The gene calls are TRBV6-5 and TRBJ1-1; 11 bases match TRBD1. Germline V gene lookup returns CDR1 MNHEY and CDR2 SVGAGI. J lost 10 bases, V lost 10 bases, and 8 bases had no gene match. The CDR3 runs to 12 residues. CDR3: CATSSGTGGAFF. Here the CDR3 DNA reads TGTGCCACTTCGTCCGGGACAGGGGGAGCTTTCTTT.

This rearrangement joins TRBV7-9 to TRBJ2-3, with D possibly being TRBD2 (6 bases). The CDR3 loop spans 12 amino acids. Germline CDR1 is SEHNR and CDR2 is FQNEAQ (reference sequence). V lost 8 bases, J lost 2 bases, and 8 bases lay in between. Here the CDR3 DNA reads TGTGCCAGCGGGGGGTACACAGATACGCAGTATTTT. This translates into CASGGYTDTQYF.

The chain carries TRBV7-7 and TRBJ1-2; 7 bases are a match to TRBD1. The ends lost 9 bases at V and 4 bases at J; junction bases unmatched: 14. The germline CDR1 and CDR2 sequences are SSHAT and FNYEAQ (reference sequence). The length of the CDR3 is 15 residues. CDR3 residues: CARAKGARPIYGYTF. Here the CDR3 DNA reads TGTGCCAGGGCGAAGGGGGCCCGCCCTATCTATGGCTACACCTTC.

V is TRBV21-1 and J is TRBJ1-2; the table's D call, TRBD1, was not checked against the DNA. TRBV21-1 is marked as a pseudogene. The length of the CDR3 is 12 residues. The CDR3 region is CASWDRVRGYTF. In DNA, the CDR3 is TGTGCCAGCTGGGACAGGGTGAGGGGCTACACCTTC.

This rearrangement joins TRBV30 to TRBJ2-5, with D possibly matching TRBD1 (6 bases). The last part of the DNA fits TRBJ2-7 better; the J call may be wrong. The CDR3 covers 12 residues. The germline V gene has CDR1 GTSNPN and CDR2 SVGIG (reference sequence). Written as DNA, the CDR3 is TGTGCCTGGGGGGGCAGGTTTTACGAGCAGTACTTC. Translation: CAWGGRFYEQYF.

This chain uses TRBV6-1 with TRBJ2-4, with D perhaps matching TRBD2 (6 bases). This CDR3 is 16 amino acids long. V was pared by 4 bases and J by 1 base, with 14 bases between. The germline V gene encodes CDR1 MNHNS and CDR2 SASEGT. As DNA, the CDR3 is TGTGCCAGCAGTGGACAAGGAGGGACCGCCAAAAACATTCAGTACTTC. This codes for CASSGQGGTAKNIQYF.

CDR3 sequence (DNA): TGCGCCAGCAGCTCGGACAGGGATGAGCAGTTCTTC. Its protein is CASSSDRDEQFF. J is TRBJ2-1 and V is TRBV5-1; 8 nucleotides line up with TRBD1. The germline V gene has CDR1 SGHRS and CDR2 YFSETQ. The V gene end was trimmed by 3 bases and the J gene end by 8 bases; junction bases not matched to a gene: 1. The CDR3 extends over 12 amino acids. Complete variable domain (other parts from reference TRBV5-1 and TRBJ2-1): KAGVTQTPRYLIKTRGQQVTLSCSPISGHRSVSWYQQTPGQGLQFLFEYFSETQRNKGNFPGRFSGRQFSNSRSEMNVSTLELGDSALYLCASSSDRDEQFFGPGTRLTVL.

V is TRBV4-3 and J is TRBJ2-3; 9 bases align to TRBD1. Trimming cost V 2 bases and J 7 bases; bases outside gene matches: 7. The CDR3 has 15 residues. The germline gives CDR1 LGHNA, CDR2 YSLEER. As DNA, the CDR3 is TGCGCCAGCAGCCAACAGGGACAGGGCTCAAATACGCAGTATTTT. Residues: CASSQQGQGSNTQYF.

The CDR3 loop is CASSPQSAYEQYF. In DNA, the CDR3 is TGCGCCAGCAGCCCGCAGTCCGCCTACGAGCAGTACTTC. The V call is TRBV5-1, the J call TRBJ2-7, with unresolved D. Germline CDR1 and CDR2: SGHRS and YFSETQ. This CDR3 has 13 amino acids. V lost 4 bases, J lost 2 bases, and 10 bases lay in between.

The chain recombines TRBV4-1 with TRBJ1-5, with TRBD1 as a possible D gene (5 bases). CDR3 size: 14 residues. V was clipped by 5 bases and J by 3 bases, with 11 bases between them. CDR1 is MGHRA and CDR2 is YSYEKL in the germline V gene. CDR3 sequence (DNA): TGCGCCAGCAGCAAACGACAGTCCAATCAGCCCCAGCATTTT. Its protein is CASSKRQSNQPQHF.

This chain uses TRBV5-8 with TRBJ2-7, with D maybe TRBD2 (5 bases). CDR3 length equals 12 residues. V gave up 6 bases and J gave up 3 bases, with 10 bases separating them. CDR1 is SGHTS and CDR2 is YDEGEE in the germline V gene. CDR3 DNA: TGTGCCAGCACGTCGAGGGACTACGAGCAGTACTTC. As protein: CASTSRDYEQYF.

This chain uses TRBV5-1 with TRBJ2-2; no clear D gene. Germline CDR1 is SGHRS and CDR2 is YFSETQ. V was trimmed by 10 bases and J by 6 bases, leaving 19 bases between them. The CDR3 runs to 14 residues. The chain's CDR3 is CASTFMPGPGELFF. The CDR3 DNA follows: TGCGCCTCCACCTTTATGCCGGGTCCCGGGGAGCTGTTTTTT.

The V call is TRBV19, the J call TRBJ2-7; a possible D gene is TRBD2 (6 bases). Germline CDR1 and CDR2: LNHDA and SQIVND (reference sequence). The germline V and J ends were trimmed by 6 bases and 4 bases, with 10 bases remaining between them. The CDR3 is 12 residues long. The CDR3: CASSDGGYEQYF. The CDR3 DNA reads as TGTGCCAGTAGCGATGGGGGGTACGAGCAGTACTTC.

This chain connects TRBV5-6 to TRBJ1-3; the match to TRBD1 covers 8 bases. Germline values: CDR1 SGHDT, CDR2 YYEEEE. The ends lost 0 bases at V and 5 bases at J; junction bases unmatched: 4. The length of the CDR3 is 15 residues. The CDR3 reads CASSLASGGRNTIYF. Written as DNA, the CDR3 is TGTGCCAGCAGCTTGGCCTCAGGGGGCAGAAACACCATATATTTT.

Turning to this clone: At one of its ends the junction is not consistent with the germline gene, which may arise from a read error. The chain is built from TRBV7-7 and TRBJ2-2, with D perhaps TRBD1 (6 bases). The CDR3 is 13 residues long. Germline V gene sequence: CDR1 SSHAT, CDR2 FNYEAQ (reference sequence). The CDR3 DNA follows: TGTGCTAGCAGCCCGACAGGAACCGGGGAGCTGTTTTTT. Protein: CASSPTGTGELFF.

The J gene is TRBJ2-7, the V gene TRBV5-1; a weak D match, TRBD1 (5 bases). V was cut by 0 bases and J by 2 bases, with 9 bases left in between. Germline V gene sequence: CDR1 SGHRS, CDR2 YFSETQ. The CDR3 contains 14 residues. The chain's CDR3 is CASSLGQTAYEQYF. DNA for the CDR3: TGCGCCAGCAGCTTGGGACAGACCGCCTACGAGCAGTACTTC.

J is TRBJ2-5 and V is TRBV5-1; tentative D call: TRBD2 (6 bases). The CDR3 contains 14 residues. Germline assignment: CDR1 SGHRS and CDR2 YFSETQ. The V and J ends lost 4 bases and 4 bases respectively, with 14 bases between them. CDR3 nucleotides: TGCGCCAGCAGCCCTCGGGGTAGCGGAGAGACCCAGTACTTC. Translating gives CASSPRGSGETQYF.

The V call is TRBV11-3, the J call TRBJ2-7, with 7 positions matching TRBD2. The CDR3 is 15 residues long. With V trimmed by 3 bases and J by 3 bases, 8 bases remained unmatched. Germline values: CDR1 SGHNT, CDR2 YENEEA. This CDR3 is CASSFFGTTRYEQYF. In nucleotides, the CDR3 is TGTGCCAGCAGCTTTTTCGGGACTACGCGCTACGAGCAGTACTTC.

The chain couples TRBV7-9 to TRBJ1-6; TRBD1 matches at 9 bases. Germline-derived CDR1 and CDR2 are SEHNR and FQNEAQ (reference sequence). The CDR3 loop spans 16 amino acids. V lost 4 bases and J lost 5; bases outside the gene matches: 6. CDR3 nucleotides: TGTGCCAGCAGCTCCTCGGACAGGGGAAATAATTCACCCCTCCACTTT. The encoded protein is CASSSSDRGNNSPLHF.

About this clone itself: Additional DNA sequences in this sample encode the identical CDR3. CDR3 sequence (DNA): TGCGCCAGCAGCTTGGCGCGCGAGCAGTTCTTC. Encoded protein: CASSLAREQFF. The chain carries TRBV5-1 and TRBJ2-1; D gene ambiguous. The germline V gene encodes CDR1 SGHRS and CDR2 YFSETQ. This CDR3 is 11 amino acids long. V was trimmed by 0 bases and J by 10 bases, leaving 5 bases between them. Full variable domain (outside the CDR3, taken from reference TRBV5-1 and TRBJ2-1): KAGVTQTPRYLIKTRGQQVTLSCSPISGHRSVSWYQQTPGQGLQFLFEYFSETQRNKGNFPGRFSGRQFSNSRSEMNVSTLELGDSALYLCASSLAREQFFGPGTRLTVL.

The chain has TRBV5-8 and TRBJ2-7; TRBD1 agrees at 7 bases. This CDR3 region has 14 residues. V shed 0 bases, J shed 5 bases, and the junction held 5 bases outside the gene matches. From germline, CDR1 is SGHTS and CDR2 YDEGEE. In nucleotides, the CDR3 is TGTGCCAGCAGCTTGGCGACAGGGTCCCACGAGCAGTACTTC. Protein product: CASSLATGSHEQYF.

The genes are TRBV7-2 and TRBJ2-1; TRBD1 agrees at 7 bases. This CDR3 spans 15 amino acids. The J segment lost 2 bases and the V segment lost 4 bases, leaving 5 bases of the junction unmatched. Per the germline V gene, CDR1 is SGHTA and CDR2 is FQGNSA. The CDR3 nucleotides read TGTGCCAGCAGCTACAAGGGGGCACCCTACAATGAGCAGTTCTTC. This gives the protein CASSYKGAPYNEQFF.

V gene TRBV27 combines with J gene TRBJ1-1, with D maybe TRBD1 (6 bases). This CDR3 region has 14 residues. Between the trimmed V and J ends, which lost 6 bases and 4 bases, there was a span of 15 bases. The V gene's germline CDR1 is MNHEY and CDR2 SMNVEV (reference sequence). DNA for the CDR3: TGTGCCAGCAGACCCCGTATAGGGGGCACTGAAGCTTTCTTT. As protein: CASRPRIGGTEAFF.